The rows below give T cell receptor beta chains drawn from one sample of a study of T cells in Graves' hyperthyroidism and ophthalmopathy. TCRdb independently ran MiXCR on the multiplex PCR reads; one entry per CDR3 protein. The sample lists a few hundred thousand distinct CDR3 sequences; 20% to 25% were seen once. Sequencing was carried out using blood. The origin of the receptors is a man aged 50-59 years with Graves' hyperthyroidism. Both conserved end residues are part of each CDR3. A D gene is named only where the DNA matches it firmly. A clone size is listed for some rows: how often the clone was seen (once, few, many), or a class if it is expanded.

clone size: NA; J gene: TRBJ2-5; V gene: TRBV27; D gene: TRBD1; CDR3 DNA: TGTGCCAGCAGATTGACAGGGGGCATAGAGACCCAGTACTTC; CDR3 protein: CASRLTGGIETQYF
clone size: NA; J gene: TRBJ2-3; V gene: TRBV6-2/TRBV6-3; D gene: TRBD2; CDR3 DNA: TGTGCCAGCAACACGGGGGAGGGACTAATGGGCACAGATACGCAGTATTTT; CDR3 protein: CASNTGEGLMGTDTQYF
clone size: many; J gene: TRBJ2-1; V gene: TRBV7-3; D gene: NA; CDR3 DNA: TGTGCCAGCAGCCTAAGCCCCAACAATGAGCAGTTCTTC; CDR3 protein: CASSLSPNNEQFF
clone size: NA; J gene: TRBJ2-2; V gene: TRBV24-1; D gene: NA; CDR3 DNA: TGTGCCGTCATGGGCCCGAACACCGGGGAGCTGTTTTTT; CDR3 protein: CAVMGPNTGELFF
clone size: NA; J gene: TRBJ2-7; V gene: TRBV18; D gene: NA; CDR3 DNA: TGTGCCAGCTCTACTAGCTTTTACGAGCAGTACTTC; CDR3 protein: CASSTSFYEQYF
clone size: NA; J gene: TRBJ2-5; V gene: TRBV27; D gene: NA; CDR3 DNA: TGTGCCAGCAGTTTACTGGGTAGAGAAGAGACCCAGTACTTC; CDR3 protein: CASSLLGREETQYF
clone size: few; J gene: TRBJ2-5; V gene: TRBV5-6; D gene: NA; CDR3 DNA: TGTGCCAGCAGCTCACCCGGGCGGGAATCAGAGACCCAGTACTTC; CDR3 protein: CASSSPGRESETQYF
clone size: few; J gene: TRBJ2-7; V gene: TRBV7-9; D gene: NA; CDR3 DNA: TGTGCCAGCAGCTTCCAGACCGGTTCCTACGAGCAGTACTTC; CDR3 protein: CASSFQTGSYEQYF
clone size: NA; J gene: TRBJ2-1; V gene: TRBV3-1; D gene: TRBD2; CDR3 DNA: TGTGCCAGCAGTGCCGGGACTAGCGTTTACTACAATGAGCAGTTCTTC; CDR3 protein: CASSAGTSVYYNEQFF
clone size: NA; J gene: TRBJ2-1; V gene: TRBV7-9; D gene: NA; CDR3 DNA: TGCGCCAGCAGCTTGGCGCCTAGCAGCTACAATGAGCAGTTCTTC; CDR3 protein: CASSLAPSSYNEQFF
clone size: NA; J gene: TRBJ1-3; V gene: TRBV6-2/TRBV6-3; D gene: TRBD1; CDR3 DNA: TGTGCCAGCAGCCTAGGGACAGGGGGCTCGACTGGAAACACCATATATTTT; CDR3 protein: CASSLGTGGSTGNTIYF
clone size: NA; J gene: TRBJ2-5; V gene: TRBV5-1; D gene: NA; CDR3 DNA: TGCGCCAGCAGCTTGATGCAGCCTACCCAAGAGACCCAGTACTTC; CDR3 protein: CASSLMQPTQETQYF
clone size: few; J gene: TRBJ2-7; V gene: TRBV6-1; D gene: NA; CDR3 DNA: TGTGCCAGCAGTTGGTCGGGCGAGCAGTACTTC; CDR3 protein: CASSWSGEQYF
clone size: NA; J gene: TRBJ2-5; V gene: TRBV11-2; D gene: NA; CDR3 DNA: TGTGCCAGCAGCTTACTCCTAGCGAGTTACCAAGAGACCCAGTACTTC; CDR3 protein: CASSLLLASYQETQYF
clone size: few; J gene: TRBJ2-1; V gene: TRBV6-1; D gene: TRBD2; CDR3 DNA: TGTGCCAGCACCCTCGGGGGGGGAGGCGAGCAGTTCTTC; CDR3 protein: CASTLGGGGEQFF
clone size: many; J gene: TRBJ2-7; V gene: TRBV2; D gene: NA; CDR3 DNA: TGTGCCAGCAGCCACGGACCCTCCTACGAGCAGTACTTC; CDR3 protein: CASSHGPSYEQYF
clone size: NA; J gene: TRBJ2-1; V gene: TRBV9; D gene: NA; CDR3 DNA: TGTGCCAGCAGCCCGGGGGTTAAGAGCTCCTACAATGAGCAGTTCTTC; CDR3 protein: CASSPGVKSSYNEQFF
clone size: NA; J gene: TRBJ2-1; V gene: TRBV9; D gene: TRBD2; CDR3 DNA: TGTGCCAGCAGCGCTCTCGGACTAGCGGGAGAGGGGCAGTTCTTC; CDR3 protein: CASSALGLAGEGQFF
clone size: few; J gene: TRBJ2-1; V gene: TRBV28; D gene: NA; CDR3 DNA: TGTGCCAGCAGAACTGGGGGCCTTGGCTACAATGAGCAGTTCTTC; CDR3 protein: CASRTGGLGYNEQFF
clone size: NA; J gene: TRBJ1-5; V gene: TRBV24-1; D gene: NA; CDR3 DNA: TGTGCCACCAGTGACCCTTCGGCGGGACAGCCCCAGCATTTT; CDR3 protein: CATSDPSAGQPQHF
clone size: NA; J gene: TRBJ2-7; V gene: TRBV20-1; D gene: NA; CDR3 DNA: TGCAGTGCTAGAGGGACTACCTACTCCTACGAGCAGTACTTC; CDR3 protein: CSARGTTYSYEQYF
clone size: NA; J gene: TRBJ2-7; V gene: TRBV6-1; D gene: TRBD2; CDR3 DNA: TGTGCCAGCAGTGAAACGACTAGCGGGAGTTACGCCTACGAGCAGTACTTC; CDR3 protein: CASSETTSGSYAYEQYF
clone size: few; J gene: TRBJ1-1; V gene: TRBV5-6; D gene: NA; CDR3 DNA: TGTGCCAGCAGCTTTCGGGGGCAGAACACTGAAGCTTTCTTT; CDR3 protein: CASSFRGQNTEAFF
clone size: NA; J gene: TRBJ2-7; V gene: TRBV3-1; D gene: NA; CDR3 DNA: TGTGCCAGCAGCCTAGCTAGCGCACTTTCCTACGAGCAGTACTTC; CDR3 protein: CASSLASALSYEQYF
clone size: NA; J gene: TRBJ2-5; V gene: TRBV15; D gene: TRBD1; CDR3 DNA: TGTGCCACTGGGACAGGGTGGGAGACCCAGTACTTC; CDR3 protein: CATGTGWETQYF
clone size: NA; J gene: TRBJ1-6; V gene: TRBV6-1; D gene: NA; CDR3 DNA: TGTGCCAGCAGTGAGTTCTCGGGGAGGGATTCACCCCTCCACTTT; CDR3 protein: CASSEFSGRDSPLHF
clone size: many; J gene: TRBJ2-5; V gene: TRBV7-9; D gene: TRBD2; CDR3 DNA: TGTGCCAGCAGCTTAGCGCGAAGGGCTAGCGGCTACCAAGAGACCCAGTACTTC; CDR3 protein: CASSLARRASGYQETQYF
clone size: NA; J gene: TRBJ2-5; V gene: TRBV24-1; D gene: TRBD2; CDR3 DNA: TGTGCCACCAGTGATCCCGCACCCCTTAGCGGGAGCGGGGAGACCCAGTACTTC; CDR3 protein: CATSDPAPLSGSGETQYF
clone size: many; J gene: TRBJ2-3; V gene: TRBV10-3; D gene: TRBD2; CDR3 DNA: TGTGCCACGGTACCCGGGACTAGCGGCACAGATACGCAGTATTTT; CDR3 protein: CATVPGTSGTDTQYF
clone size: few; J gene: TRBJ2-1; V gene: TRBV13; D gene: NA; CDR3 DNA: TGTGCCAGCAGCTTAGGTGGGACACAATACAATGAGCAGTTCTTC; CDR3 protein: CASSLGGTQYNEQFF
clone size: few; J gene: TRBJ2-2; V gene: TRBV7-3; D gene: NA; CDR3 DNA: TGTGCCAGCAGCTTAGGGGTTGGCACCGGGGAGCTGTTTTTT; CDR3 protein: CASSLGVGTGELFF
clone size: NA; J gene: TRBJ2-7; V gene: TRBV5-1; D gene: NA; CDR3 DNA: TGCGCCAGCAAACCAGAACCCAGCTCCTACGAGCAGTACTTC; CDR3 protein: CASKPEPSSYEQYF
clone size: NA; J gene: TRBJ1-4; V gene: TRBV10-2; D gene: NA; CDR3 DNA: TGCGCCAGCAGTGATGGAGGAAATGAAAAACTGTTTTTT; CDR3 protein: CASSDGGNEKLFF
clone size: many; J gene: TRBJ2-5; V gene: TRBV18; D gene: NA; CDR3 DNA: TGTGCCAGCAGCCCAGGGGTGGGAGAGACCCAGTACTTC; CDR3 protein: CASSPGVGETQYF
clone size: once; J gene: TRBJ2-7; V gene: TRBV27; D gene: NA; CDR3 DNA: TGTGCCAGCAGTTTTATGGCCTCCTACGAGCCGTACTTC; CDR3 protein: CASSFMASYEPYF
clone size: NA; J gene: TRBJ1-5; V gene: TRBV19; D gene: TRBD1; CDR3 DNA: TGTGCCAGTAGTACCGACAGGGACGGTCAGCCCCAGCATTTT; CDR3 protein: CASSTDRDGQPQHF
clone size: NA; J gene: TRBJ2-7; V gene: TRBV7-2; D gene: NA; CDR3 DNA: TGTGCCAGCAGCTTTACACCAGGGGACGAGCAGTACTTC; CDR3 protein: CASSFTPGDEQYF
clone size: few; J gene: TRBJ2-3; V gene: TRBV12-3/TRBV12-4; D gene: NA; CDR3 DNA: TGTGCCAGCAGCCCCTCCCAACTAGCCGATACGCAGTATTTT; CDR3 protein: CASSPSQLADTQYF
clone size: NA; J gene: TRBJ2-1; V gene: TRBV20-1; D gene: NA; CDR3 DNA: TGCAGTGCTCAGCGGGACAGGTCCTACAATGAGCAGTTCTTC; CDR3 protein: CSAQRDRSYNEQFF
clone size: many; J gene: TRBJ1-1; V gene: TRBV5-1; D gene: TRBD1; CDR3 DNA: TGCGCCAGCAGCTCAACCACAGGGGGAGACACTGAAGCTTTCTTT; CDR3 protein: CASSSTTGGDTEAFF
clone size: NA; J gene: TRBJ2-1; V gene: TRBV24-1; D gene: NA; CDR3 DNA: TGTGCCACCAGTGATTTGGACGTGAATGAGCAGTTCTTC; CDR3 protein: CATSDLDVNEQFF
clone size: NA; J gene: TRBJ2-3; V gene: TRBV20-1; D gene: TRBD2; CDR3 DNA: TGCAGTGCGGCGGGGGGGGGTACAAATACGCAGTATTTT; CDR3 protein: CSAAGGGTNTQYF
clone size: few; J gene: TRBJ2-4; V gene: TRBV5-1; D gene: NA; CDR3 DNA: TGCGCCAGCAGCTTGGCAATGAACGGGAACATTCAGTACTTC; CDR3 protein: CASSLAMNGNIQYF
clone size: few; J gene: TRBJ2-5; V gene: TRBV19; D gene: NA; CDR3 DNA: TGTGCCAGTATGATGATTGGAGCAGAGACCCAGTACTTC; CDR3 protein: CASMMIGAETQYF
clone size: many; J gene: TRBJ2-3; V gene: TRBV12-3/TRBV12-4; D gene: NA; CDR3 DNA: TGTGCCAGCAGTCGTTTGGGCGGGACGACAGATACGCAGTATTTT; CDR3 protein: CASSRLGGTTDTQYF
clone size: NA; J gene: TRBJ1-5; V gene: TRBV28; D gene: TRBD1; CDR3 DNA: TGTGCCAGCAGTCAAGACAGGGGGTTTCATCAGCCCCAGCATTTT; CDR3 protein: CASSQDRGFHQPQHF
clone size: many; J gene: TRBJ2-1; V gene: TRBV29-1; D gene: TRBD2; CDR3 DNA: TGCAGCGCTGGCCGTGGGGCGGGAGGAAACAATGAGCAGTTCTTC; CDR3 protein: CSAGRGAGGNNEQFF